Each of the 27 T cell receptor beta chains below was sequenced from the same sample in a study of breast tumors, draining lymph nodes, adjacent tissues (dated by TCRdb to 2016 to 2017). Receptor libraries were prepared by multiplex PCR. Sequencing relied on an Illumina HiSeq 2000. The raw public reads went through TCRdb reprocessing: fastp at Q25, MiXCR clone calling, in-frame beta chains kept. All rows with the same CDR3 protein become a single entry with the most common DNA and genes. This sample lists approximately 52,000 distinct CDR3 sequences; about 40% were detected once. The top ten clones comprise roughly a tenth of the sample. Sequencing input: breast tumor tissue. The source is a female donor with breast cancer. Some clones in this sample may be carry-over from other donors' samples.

The CDR3 nucleotides read TGTGCCACCAACGGAGGGCTCTACAATGAGCAGTTCTTC. Protein: CATNGGLYNEQFF. J is TRBJ2-1 and V is TRBV15; possibly TRBD2 for D (6 bases). The CDR3 runs to 13 residues. Germline-derived CDR1 and CDR2 are LNHNV and YYDKDF (reference sequence). The V and J ends lost 7 bases and 3 bases respectively, with 10 bases between them. Combining the CDR3 with reference TRBV15 and TRBJ2-1 gives the whole variable domain DAMVIQNPRYQVTQFGKPVTLSCSQTLNHNVMYWYQQKSSQAPKLLFHYYDKDFNNEADTPDNFQSRRPNTSFCFLDIRSPGLGDTAMYLCATNGGLYNEQFFGPGTRLTVL.

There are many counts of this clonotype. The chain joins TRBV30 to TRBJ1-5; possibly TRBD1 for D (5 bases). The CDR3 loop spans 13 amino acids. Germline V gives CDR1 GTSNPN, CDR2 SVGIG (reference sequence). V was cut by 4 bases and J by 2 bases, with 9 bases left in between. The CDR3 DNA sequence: TGTGCCTGGAATGTAGGGGGCAATCAGCCCCAGCATTTT. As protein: CAWNVGGNQPQHF.

The CDR3 DNA sequence: TGTGCCATCAGTGTCTCGGGGGATGGGGACACTGAAGCTTTCTTT. Translating it yields CAISVSGDGDTEAFF. The chain carries TRBV10-3 and TRBJ1-1, with D perhaps matching TRBD1 (5 bases). CDR3 length equals 15 residues. Germline CDR1 and CDR2: ENHRY and SYGVKD. Between the trimmed V and J ends, which lost 4 bases and 3 bases, there was a span of 15 bases.

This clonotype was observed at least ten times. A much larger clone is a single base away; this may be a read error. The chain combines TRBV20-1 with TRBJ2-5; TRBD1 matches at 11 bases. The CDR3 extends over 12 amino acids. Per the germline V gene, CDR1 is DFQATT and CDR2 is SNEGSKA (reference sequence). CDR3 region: CSAGQGAETPYF. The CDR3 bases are TGCAGTGCCGGACAGGGGGCGGAGACCCCGTACTTC.

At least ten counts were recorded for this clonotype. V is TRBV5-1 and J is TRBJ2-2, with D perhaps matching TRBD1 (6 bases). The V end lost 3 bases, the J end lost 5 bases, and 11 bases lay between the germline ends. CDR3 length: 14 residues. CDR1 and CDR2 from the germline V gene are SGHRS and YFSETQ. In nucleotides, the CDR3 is TGCGCCAGCAGCTATCGGACAGAAACCGGGGAGCTGTTTTTT. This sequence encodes CASSYRTETGELFF.

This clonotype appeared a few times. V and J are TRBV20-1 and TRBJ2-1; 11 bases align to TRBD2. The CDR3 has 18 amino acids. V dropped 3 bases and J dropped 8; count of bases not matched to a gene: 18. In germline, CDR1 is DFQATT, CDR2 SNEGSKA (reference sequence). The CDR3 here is CSARDRGTSGRFWDEQFF. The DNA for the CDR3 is TGCAGTGCTAGGGATAGAGGAACTAGCGGGAGATTTTGGGATGAGCAGTTCTTC.

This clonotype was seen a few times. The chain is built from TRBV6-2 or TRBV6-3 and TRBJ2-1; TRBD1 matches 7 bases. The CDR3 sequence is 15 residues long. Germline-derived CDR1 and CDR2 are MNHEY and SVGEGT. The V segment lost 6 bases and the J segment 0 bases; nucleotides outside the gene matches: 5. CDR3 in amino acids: CASRDTGDSYNEQFF. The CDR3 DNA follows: TGTGCCAGCAGGGACACAGGGGACTCCTACAATGAGCAGTTCTTC.

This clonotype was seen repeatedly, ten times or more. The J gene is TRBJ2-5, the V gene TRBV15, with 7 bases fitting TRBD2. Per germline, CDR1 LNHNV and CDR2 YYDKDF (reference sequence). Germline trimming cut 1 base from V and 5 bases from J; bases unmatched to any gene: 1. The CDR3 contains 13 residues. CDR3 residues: CATSRGGGETQYF. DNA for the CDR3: TGTGCCACCAGCAGAGGGGGGGGGGAGACCCAGTACTTC.

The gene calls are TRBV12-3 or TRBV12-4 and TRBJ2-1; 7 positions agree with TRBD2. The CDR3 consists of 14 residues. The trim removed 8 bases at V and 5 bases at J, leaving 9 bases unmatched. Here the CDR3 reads CASGVAGVNNEQFF. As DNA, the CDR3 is TGTGCCAGCGGCGTGGCGGGGGTGAACAATGAGCAGTTCTTC.

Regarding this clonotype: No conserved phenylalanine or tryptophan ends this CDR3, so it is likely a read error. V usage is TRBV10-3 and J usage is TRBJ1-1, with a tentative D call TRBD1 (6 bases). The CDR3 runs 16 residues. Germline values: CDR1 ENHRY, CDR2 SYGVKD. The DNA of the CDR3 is TGTGCCAGCAGTTTAAAGAGGACAGCCATGAACACTGAAGCTTTCGTT. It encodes CASSLKRTAMNTEAFV.

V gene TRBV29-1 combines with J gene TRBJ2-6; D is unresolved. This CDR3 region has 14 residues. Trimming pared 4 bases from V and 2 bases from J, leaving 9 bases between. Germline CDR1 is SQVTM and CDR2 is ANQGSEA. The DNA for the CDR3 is TGCAGCGTTGTGGAGTGGACTGGGGCCAACGTCCTGACTTTC. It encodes CSVVEWTGANVLTF.

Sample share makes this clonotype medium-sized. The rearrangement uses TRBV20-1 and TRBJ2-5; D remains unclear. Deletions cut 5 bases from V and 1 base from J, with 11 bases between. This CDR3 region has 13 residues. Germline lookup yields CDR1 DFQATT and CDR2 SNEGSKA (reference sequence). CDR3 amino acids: CSAPPWAQETQYF. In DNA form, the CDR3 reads TGCAGTGCTCCACCCTGGGCCCAAGAGACCCAGTACTTC.

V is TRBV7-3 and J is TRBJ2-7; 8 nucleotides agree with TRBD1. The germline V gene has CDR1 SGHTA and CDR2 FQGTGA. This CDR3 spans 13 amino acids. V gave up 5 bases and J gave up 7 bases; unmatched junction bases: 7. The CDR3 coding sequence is TGTGCCAGCAGCAAAGAGACAGGGGTTGAGCAGTACTTC. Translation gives CASSKETGVEQYF.

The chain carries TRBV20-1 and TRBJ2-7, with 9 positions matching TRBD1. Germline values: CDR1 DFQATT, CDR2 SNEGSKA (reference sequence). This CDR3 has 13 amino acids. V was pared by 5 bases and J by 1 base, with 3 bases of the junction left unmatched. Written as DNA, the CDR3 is TGCAGTGCTGAGGGACAGGGATCCTACGAGCAGTACTTC. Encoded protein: CSAEGQGSYEQYF.

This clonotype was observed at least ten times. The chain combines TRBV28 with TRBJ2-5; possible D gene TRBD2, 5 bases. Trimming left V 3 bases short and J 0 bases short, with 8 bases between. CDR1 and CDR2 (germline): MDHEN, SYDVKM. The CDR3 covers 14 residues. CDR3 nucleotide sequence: TGTGCCAGCAGTTTTTTGAGGGACCAAGAGACCCAGTACTTC. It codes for CASSFLRDQETQYF. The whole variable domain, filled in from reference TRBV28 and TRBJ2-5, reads DVKVTQSSRYLVKRTGEKVFLECVQDMDHENMFWYRQDPGLGLRLIYFSYDVKMKEKGDIPEGYSVSREKKERFSLILESASTNQTSMYLCASSFLRDQETQYFGPGTRLLVL.

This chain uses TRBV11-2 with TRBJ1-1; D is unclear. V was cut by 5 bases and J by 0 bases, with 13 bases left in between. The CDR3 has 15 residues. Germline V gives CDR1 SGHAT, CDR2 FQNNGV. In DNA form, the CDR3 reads TGTGCCAGCAGCCGCCGGGTCAATTTGAACACTGAAGCTTTCTTT. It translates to CASSRRVNLNTEAFF. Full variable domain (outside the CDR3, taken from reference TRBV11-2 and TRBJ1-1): EAGVAQSPRYKIIEKRQSVAFWCNPISGHATLYWYQQILGQGPKLLIQFQNNGVVDDSQLPKDRFSAERLKGVDSTLKIQPAKLEDSAVYLCASSRRVNLNTEAFFGQGTRLTVV.

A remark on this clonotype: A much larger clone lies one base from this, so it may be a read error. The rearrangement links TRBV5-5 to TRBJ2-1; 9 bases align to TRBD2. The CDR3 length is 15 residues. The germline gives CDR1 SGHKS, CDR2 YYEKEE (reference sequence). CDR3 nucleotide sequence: TGTGCCAGCAGCTCCGGGACTAGCTCCTACAATGAGCAGCTCTTC. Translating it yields CASSSGTSSYNEQLF.

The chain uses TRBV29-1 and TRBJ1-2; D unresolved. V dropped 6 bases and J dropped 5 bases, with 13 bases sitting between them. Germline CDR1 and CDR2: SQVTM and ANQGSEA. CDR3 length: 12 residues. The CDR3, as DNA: TGCAGCGTCGTAAGTCAGGCTTATGGCTACACCTTC. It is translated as CSVVSQAYGYTF.

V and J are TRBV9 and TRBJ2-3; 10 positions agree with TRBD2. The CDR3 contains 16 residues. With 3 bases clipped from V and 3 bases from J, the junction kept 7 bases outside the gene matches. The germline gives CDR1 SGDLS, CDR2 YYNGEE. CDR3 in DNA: TGTGCCAGCAGCGGTGGGACTAGCGTCGATACAGATACGCAGTATTTT. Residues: CASSGGTSVDTDTQYF.

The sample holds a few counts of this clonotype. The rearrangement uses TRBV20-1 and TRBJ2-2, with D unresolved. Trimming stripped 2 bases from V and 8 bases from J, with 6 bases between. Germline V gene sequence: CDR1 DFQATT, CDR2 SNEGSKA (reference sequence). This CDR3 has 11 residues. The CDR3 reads CSARRQGELFF. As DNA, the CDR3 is TGCAGTGCTAGACGGCAGGGGGAGCTGTTTTTT.

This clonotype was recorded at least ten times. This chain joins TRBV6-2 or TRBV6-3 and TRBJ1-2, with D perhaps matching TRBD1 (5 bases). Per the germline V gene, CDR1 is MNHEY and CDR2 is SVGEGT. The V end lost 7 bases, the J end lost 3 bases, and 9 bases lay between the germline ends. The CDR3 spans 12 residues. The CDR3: CASTQGDYGYTF. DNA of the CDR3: TGTGCCAGCACCCAAGGGGACTATGGCTACACCTTC.

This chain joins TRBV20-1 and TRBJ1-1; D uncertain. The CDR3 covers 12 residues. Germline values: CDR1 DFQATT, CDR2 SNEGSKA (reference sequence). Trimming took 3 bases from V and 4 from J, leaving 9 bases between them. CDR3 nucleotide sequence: TGCAGTGCTAGCGCGGGAGTCACTGAAGCTTTCTTT. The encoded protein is CSASAGVTEAFF.

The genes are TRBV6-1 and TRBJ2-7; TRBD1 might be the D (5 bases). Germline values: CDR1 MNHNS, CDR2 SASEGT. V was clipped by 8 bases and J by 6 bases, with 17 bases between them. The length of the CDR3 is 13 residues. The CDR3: CASDPGRAGEQYF. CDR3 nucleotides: TGTGCCAGCGATCCAGGCAGGGCAGGCGAGCAGTACTTC.

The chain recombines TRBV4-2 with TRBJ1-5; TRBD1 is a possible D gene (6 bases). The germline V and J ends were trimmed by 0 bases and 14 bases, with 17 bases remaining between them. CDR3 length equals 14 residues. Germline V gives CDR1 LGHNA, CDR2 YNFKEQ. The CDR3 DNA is TGTGCCAGCAGCCAAGATAGCGGGGGGGCTTACGAGCATTTT. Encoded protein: CASSQDSGGAYEHF.

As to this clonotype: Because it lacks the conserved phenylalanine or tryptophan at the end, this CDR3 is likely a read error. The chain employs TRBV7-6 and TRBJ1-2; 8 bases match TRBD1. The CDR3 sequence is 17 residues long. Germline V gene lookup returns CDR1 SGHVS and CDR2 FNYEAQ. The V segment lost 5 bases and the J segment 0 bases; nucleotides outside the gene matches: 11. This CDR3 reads CASSPGAGGRTNYGYTL. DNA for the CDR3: TGTGCCAGCAGCCCAGGGGCAGGGGGCAGGACTAACTATGGCTACACCCTC.

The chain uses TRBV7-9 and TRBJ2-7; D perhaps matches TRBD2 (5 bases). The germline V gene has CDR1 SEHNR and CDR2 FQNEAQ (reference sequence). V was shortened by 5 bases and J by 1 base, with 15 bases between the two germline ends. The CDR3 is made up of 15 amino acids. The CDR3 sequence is CASSASLRGSYEQYF. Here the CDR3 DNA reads TGTGCCAGCAGCGCATCCCTAAGAGGGTCCTACGAGCAGTACTTC.

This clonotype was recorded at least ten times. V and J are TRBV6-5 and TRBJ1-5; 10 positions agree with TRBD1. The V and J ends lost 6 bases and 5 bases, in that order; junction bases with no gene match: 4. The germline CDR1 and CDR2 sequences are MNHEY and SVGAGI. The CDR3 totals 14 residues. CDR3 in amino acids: CASSRDRGHQPQHF. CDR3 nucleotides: TGTGCCAGCAGCCGAGACAGGGGGCATCAGCCCCAGCATTTT.